What follows are 9 T cell receptor beta chains derived from one specimen sequenced in a study of T cell responses to AZD1222 COVID-19 vaccine. Data came from immunoSEQ multiplex PCR; TCRdb stores just in-frame clones and leaves some out. This table has 120,000 or so clones, 75% to 90% appearing once. The sequencing used peripheral blood, collected on day 0 of AZD1222 vaccination. The receptors come from an adult in good health.

The chain links TRBV9 to TRBJ2-3, with 10 nucleotides matching TRBD1. The germline V gene encodes CDR1 SGDLS and CDR2 YYNGEE. V gave up 2 bases and J gave up 6 bases; unmatched junction bases: 9. This CDR3 is built from 16 residues. The CDR3, as DNA: TGTGCCAGCAGCGTCTGGGACAGGGGAGTTGGGGATACGCAGTATTTT. This encodes CASSVWDRGVGDTQYF. The full variable domain, completed using reference TRBV9 and TRBJ2-3, is DSGVTQTPKHLITATGQRVTLRCSPRSGDLSVYWYQQSLDQGLQFLIQYYNGEERAKGNILERFSAQQFPDLHSELNLSSLELGDSALYFCASSVWDRGVGDTQYFGPGTRLTVL.

The chain links TRBV25-1 to TRBJ1-3; a possible D gene is TRBD1 (5 bases). Trimming removed 4 bases from V and 0 bases from J, with 10 bases in between. Germline-derived CDR1 and CDR2 are MGHDK and SYGVNS. This CDR3 is 15 amino acids long. The CDR3 loop reads CASSVSGTSGNTIYF. The CDR3 region has the DNA TGTGCCAGCAGTGTCTCAGGGACCTCTGGAAACACCATATATTTT.

The chain combines TRBV7-9 with TRBJ1-1; 8 bases align to TRBD1. This CDR3 contains 15 residues. The germline V gene has CDR1 SEHNR and CDR2 FQNEAQ (reference sequence). Trimming removed 4 bases from V and 2 bases from J; junction bases left unmatched: 6. CDR3 DNA sequence: TGTGCCAGCAGCTCCCTAGGACAGGGAAACACTGAAGCTTTCTTT. This gives the protein CASSSLGQGNTEAFF.

The V gene is TRBV19, the J gene TRBJ2-1; 9 nucleotides match TRBD2. This CDR3 has 15 amino acids. The ends lost 6 bases at V and 2 bases at J; junction bases unmatched: 5. The germline CDR1 and CDR2 sequences are LNHDA and SQIVND (reference sequence). The CDR3 spells CASRTTSGTYNEQFF. CDR3 DNA sequence: TGTGCCAGTAGGACGACTAGCGGCACCTACAATGAGCAGTTCTTC.

This clone showed up just once. This chain joins TRBV6-5 and TRBJ2-1; tentative D call: TRBD1 (5 bases). Trimming took off 8 bases at V and 7 bases at J, with 9 bases between the two ends. The CDR3 runs to 11 residues. Germline CDR1 MNHEY, CDR2 SVGAGI. CDR3 protein: CASGALNEQFF. The DNA for the CDR3 is TGTGCCAGCGGGGCACTTAATGAGCAGTTCTTC.

This chain links TRBV24-1 with TRBJ2-3; D may correspond to TRBD1 or TRBD2 (5 bases each). CDR3 length equals 16 residues. The germline V gene has CDR1 KGHDR and CDR2 SFDVKD. The V end was cut by 4 bases, the J end by 4 bases, with 17 bases between. CDR3 bases: TGTGCCACCAGTGACCTACCGGGACCACGGCCAGATACGCAGTATTTT. As protein: CATSDLPGPRPDTQYF.

The genes are TRBV19 and TRBJ1-1; D gene ambiguous. The CDR3 is made up of 14 amino acids. The V and J ends lost 4 bases and 3 bases respectively, with 12 bases between them. The germline gives CDR1 LNHDA, CDR2 SQIVND (reference sequence). The CDR3 region is CASSTRLVDTEAFF. The CDR3 nucleotides read TGTGCCAGTAGTACCCGGTTGGTAGACACTGAAGCTTTCTTT.

This chain joins TRBV11-2 and TRBJ2-1, with D maybe TRBD2 (6 bases). Germline V CDR1 and CDR2: SGHAT, FQNNGV. This CDR3 comprises 13 residues. V was pared by 4 bases and J by 8 bases, with 12 bases between. The CDR3 region is CASSSRLGHEQFF. DNA for the CDR3: TGTGCCAGCAGCTCAAGACTAGGTCATGAGCAGTTCTTC.

The V and J genes are TRBV2 and TRBJ2-5; TRBD1 matches 7 bases. Trimming took 5 bases from V and 5 from J; bases not matched to a gene: 8. This CDR3 has 14 amino acids. Per germline, CDR1 SNHLY and CDR2 FYNNEI. The DNA of the CDR3 is TGTGCCAGCAGTACCACAGGGGCGCGGGAGACCCAGTACTTC. Translation: CASSTTGARETQYF. The full variable domain, completed using reference TRBV2 and TRBJ2-5, is EPEVTQTPSHQVTQMGQEVILRCVPISNHLYFYWYRQILGQKVEFLVSFYNNEISEKSEIFDDQFSVERPDGSNFTLKIRSTKLEDSAMYFCASSTTGARETQYFGPGTRLLVL.